These 5 T cell receptor beta chains originate from one sample sequenced in a study of control samples from healthy donors and cancer patients. Clones were sequenced by immunoSEQ multiplex PCR, and TCRdb holds only the in-frame ones, with some missing. Among around 90,000 clones listed, approximately 86% were seen once. Material for sequencing was blood. The receptors shown here come from a man aged 25-40 years in good health.

The rearrangement links TRBV5-1 to TRBJ2-1; 12 bases match TRBD1. The V segment lost 5 bases and the J segment 2 bases; nucleotides outside the gene matches: 2. This CDR3 spans 15 amino acids. Germline assignment: CDR1 SGHRS and CDR2 YFSETQ. The CDR3 DNA follows: TGCGCCAGCAGGGGGACAGGGGGCGCCTACAATGAGCAGTTCTTC. This codes for CASRGTGGAYNEQFF. The variable domain in full, completed from reference TRBV5-1 and TRBJ2-1, reads KAGVTQTPRYLIKTRGQQVTLSCSPISGHRSVSWYQQTPGQGLQFLFEYFSETQRNKGNFPGRFSGRQFSNSRSEMNVSTLELGDSALYLCASRGTGGAYNEQFFGPGTRLTVL.

The genes are TRBV6-1 and TRBJ1-5, with D unclear. The V end was cut by 1 base, the J end by 2 bases, with 9 bases between. Germline CDR1 reads MNHNS; CDR2 reads SASEGT. The CDR3 sequence is 15 residues long. The CDR3 reads CASSEVLSGNQPQHF. The CDR3 bases are TGTGCCAGCAGTGAAGTACTATCTGGCAATCAGCCCCAGCATTTT.

The chain recombines TRBV18 with TRBJ1-1; D is undetermined. Trimming cost V 2 bases and J 4 bases, with 14 bases left between them. The CDR3 is made up of 15 amino acids. In germline, CDR1 is KGHSH, CDR2 LQKENI. The CDR3 sequence is CASSPEGRMGTEAFF. In DNA, the CDR3 is TGTGCCAGCTCACCAGAGGGCAGGATGGGCACTGAAGCTTTCTTT.

Only a few counts were recorded for this clone. V usage is TRBV24-1 and J usage is TRBJ1-2; D uncertain. Germline V gives CDR1 KGHDR, CDR2 SFDVKD. This CDR3 is built from 14 residues. The germline V and J ends were trimmed by 4 bases and 8 bases, with 16 bases remaining between them. The CDR3 region has the DNA TGTGCCACCAGTGACCCCGGGAAGGGTAAAGGCTACACCTTC. Its translation: CATSDPGKGKGYTF.

The table lists this clone with a count of one. The chain has TRBV21-1 and TRBJ1-2. TRBV21-1 is a known pseudogene. This CDR3 has 16 amino acids. The CDR3 coding sequence is TGTGCCAGCAGCCGACCATACACCGACCGGAACTATGGCTACACCTTC. Amino acid sequence: CASSRPYTDRNYGYTF.